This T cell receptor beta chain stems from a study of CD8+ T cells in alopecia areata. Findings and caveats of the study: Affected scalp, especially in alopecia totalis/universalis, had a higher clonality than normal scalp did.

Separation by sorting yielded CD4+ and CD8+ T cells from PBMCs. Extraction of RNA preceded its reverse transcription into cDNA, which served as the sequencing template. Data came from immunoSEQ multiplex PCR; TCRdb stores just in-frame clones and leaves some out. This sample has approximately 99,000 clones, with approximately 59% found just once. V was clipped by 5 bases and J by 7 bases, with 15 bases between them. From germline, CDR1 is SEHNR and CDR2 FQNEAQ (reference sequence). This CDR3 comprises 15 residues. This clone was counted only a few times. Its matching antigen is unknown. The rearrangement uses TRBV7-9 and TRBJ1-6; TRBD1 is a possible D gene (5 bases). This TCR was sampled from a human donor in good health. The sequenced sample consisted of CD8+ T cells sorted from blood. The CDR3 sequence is CASSLGAGRNSPLHF. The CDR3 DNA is TGTGCCAGCAGCCTCGGGGCAGGAAGAAATTCACCCCTCCACTTT.